Each of the 7 T cell receptor beta chains below was sequenced from the same sample in a study of beta chain features in type 1 diabetes. The entirety of the isolated RNA underwent reverse transcription, so expressed TCRB transcripts were sequenced. Data came from immunoSEQ multiplex PCR; TCRdb stores just in-frame clones and leaves some out. Of hundreds of thousands of clones listed, around 13% are singletons. The sequenced sample was central memory CD4+ T cells from blood. The receptors here all came from a man younger than 40 in good health.

The chain uses TRBV9 and TRBJ1-1; D gene ambiguous. CDR1 is SGDLS and CDR2 is YYNGEE in the germline V gene. The CDR3 sequence is 14 residues long. V was cut by 0 bases and J by 2 bases, with 8 bases left in between. The CDR3 DNA reads as TGTGCCAGCAGCGTAGGGCTGACTAACACTGAAGCTTTCTTT. It is translated as CASSVGLTNTEAFF. Full variable domain (missing parts from reference TRBV9 and TRBJ1-1): DSGVTQTPKHLITATGQRVTLRCSPRSGDLSVYWYQQSLDQGLQFLIQYYNGEERAKGNILERFSAQQFPDLHSELNLSSLELGDSALYFCASSVGLTNTEAFFGQGTRLTVV.

This clone was recorded a few times. The chain joins TRBV5-6 to TRBJ1-2; D gene unclear. Germline V gene lookup returns CDR1 SGHDT and CDR2 YYEEEE. The ends were cut back, 1 base at V and 1 base at J, with 8 bases in the middle. The CDR3 is 14 residues long. CDR3 loop: CASSLNPVNYGYTF. The CDR3 coding sequence is TGTGCCAGCAGCTTGAACCCTGTTAACTATGGCTACACCTTC.

The gene calls are TRBV2 and TRBJ2-5, with no clear D. Per the germline V gene, CDR1 is SNHLY and CDR2 is FYNNEI. This CDR3 is 13 amino acids long. The CDR3 DNA is TGTGGCTCGGCAAGAGGTGGCCAAGAGACCCAGTACTTC. Its translation is CGSARGGQETQYF.

This clone was counted many times. The chain links TRBV6-6 to TRBJ1-2; D is perhaps TRBD1 (5 bases). The V end lost 6 bases, the J end lost 9 bases, and 17 bases lay between the germline ends. The CDR3 runs 13 residues. CDR1 MNHNY and CDR2 SVGAGI come from the germline V gene (reference sequence). CDR3 sequence: CASRNTLSGSYTF. CDR3 sequence (DNA): TGTGCCAGCAGGAATACGTTGTCAGGGAGCTACACCTTC.

The V call is TRBV30, the J call TRBJ2-1, with 7 bases matching TRBD2. The CDR3 runs to 13 residues. Germline V gives CDR1 GTSNPN, CDR2 SVGIG (reference sequence). Trimming at V came to 4 bases and at J to 2 bases, leaving 2 bases not matched to a gene. CDR3 nucleotides: TGTGCCTGGACTAGCGGAACCTACAATGAGCAGTTCTTC. It codes for CAWTSGTYNEQFF.

There are a few counts of this clone. The rearrangement uses TRBV25-1 and TRBJ2-7, with 10 nucleotides matching TRBD1. Germline V gene lookup returns CDR1 MGHDK and CDR2 SYGVNS. V was pared by 8 bases and J by 5 bases, with 6 bases of the junction left unmatched. This CDR3 is built from 13 residues. CDR3 bases: TGTGCCAGCCGGGACAGGGGATTTCACGAGCAGTACTTC. Protein sequence: CASRDRGFHEQYF.

The V call is TRBV9, the J call TRBJ2-7; 8 bases fit TRBD1. The trim removed 4 bases at V and 2 bases at J, leaving 5 bases unmatched. Germline V gene lookup returns CDR1 SGDLS and CDR2 YYNGEE. The CDR3 spans 14 residues. The CDR3 DNA is TGTGCCAGCAGCCCGACAGGGGCGCCCTACGAGCAGTACTTC. Its protein is CASSPTGAPYEQYF.